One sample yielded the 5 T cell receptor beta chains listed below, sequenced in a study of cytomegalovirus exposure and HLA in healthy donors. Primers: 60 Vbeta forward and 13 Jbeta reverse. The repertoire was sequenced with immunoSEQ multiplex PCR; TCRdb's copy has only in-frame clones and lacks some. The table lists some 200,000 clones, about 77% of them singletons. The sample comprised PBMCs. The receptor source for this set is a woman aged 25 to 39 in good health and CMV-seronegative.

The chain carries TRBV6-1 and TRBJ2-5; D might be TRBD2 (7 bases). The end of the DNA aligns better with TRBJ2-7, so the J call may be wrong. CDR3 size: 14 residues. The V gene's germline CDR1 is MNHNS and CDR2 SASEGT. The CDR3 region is CASTRGLRDYEQYF. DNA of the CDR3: TGTGCCAGCACCAGGGGACTACGAGACTACGAGCAGTACTTC.

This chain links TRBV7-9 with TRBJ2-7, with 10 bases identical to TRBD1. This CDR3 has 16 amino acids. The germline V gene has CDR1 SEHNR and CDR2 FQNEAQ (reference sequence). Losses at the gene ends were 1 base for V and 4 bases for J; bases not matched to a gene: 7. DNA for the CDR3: TGTGCCAGCAGCTTAGGGTGGGGGACAGGGGTGTACGAGCAGTACTTC. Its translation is CASSLGWGTGVYEQYF.

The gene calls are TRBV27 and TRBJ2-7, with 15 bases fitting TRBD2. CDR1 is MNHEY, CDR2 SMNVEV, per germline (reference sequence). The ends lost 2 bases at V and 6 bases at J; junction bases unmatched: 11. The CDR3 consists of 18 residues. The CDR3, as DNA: TGTGCCAGCAGTTTAGGACTAGCGGGAGGGCCGTCACTCAGCGAGCAGTACTTC. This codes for CASSLGLAGGPSLSEQYF.

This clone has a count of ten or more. The CDR3 loop is CASSLGQMNTEAFF. The CDR3 nucleotides read TGCGCCAGCAGCTTGGGGCAGATGAACACTGAAGCTTTCTTT. The chain recombines TRBV5-1 with TRBJ1-1; D remains ambiguous. The CDR3 extends over 14 amino acids. The germline V gene has CDR1 SGHRS and CDR2 YFSETQ. V gave up 0 bases and J gave up 0 bases, with 6 bases separating them.

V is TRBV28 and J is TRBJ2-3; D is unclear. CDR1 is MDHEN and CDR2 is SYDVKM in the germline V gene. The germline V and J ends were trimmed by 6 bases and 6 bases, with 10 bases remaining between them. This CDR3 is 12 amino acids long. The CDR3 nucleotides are TGTGCCAGCAGGTTAGAACAGGATACGCAGTATTTT. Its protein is CASRLEQDTQYF.